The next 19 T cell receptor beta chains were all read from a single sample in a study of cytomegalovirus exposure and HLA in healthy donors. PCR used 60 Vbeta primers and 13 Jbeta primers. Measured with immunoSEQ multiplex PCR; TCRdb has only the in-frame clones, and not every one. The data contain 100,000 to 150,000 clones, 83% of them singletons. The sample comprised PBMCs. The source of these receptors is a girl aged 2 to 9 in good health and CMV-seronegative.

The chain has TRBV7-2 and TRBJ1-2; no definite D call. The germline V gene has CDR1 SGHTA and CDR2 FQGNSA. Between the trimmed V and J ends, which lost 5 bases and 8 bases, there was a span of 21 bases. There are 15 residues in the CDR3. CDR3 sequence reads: CASSTLREPAGGYTF. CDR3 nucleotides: TGTGCCAGCAGCACGCTCCGGGAGCCGGCTGGAGGCTACACCTTC.

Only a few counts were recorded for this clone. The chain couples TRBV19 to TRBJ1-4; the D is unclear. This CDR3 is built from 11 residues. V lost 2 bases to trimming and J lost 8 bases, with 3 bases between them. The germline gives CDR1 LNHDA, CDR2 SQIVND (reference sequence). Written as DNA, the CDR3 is TGTGCCAGTAGTATACAGGAAAAACTGTTTTTT. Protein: CASSIQEKLFF.

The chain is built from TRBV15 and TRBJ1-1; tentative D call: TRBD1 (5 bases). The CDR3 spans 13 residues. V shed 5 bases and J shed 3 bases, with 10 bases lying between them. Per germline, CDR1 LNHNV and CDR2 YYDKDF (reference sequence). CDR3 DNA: TGTGCCACCAGCCTTATAGGGGACACTGAAGCTTTCTTT. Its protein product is CATSLIGDTEAFF.

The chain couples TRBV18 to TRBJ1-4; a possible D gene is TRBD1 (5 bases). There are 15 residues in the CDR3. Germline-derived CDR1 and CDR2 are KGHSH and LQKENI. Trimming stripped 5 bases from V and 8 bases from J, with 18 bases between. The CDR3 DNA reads TGTGCCAGCTCATTGTCGGACATCCAAGGGGAAAAACTGTTTTTT. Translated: CASSLSDIQGEKLFF.

The CDR3 reads CASRNRDRGPYEQYF. The CDR3 DNA reads as TGTGCAAGTCGCAACCGGGACAGGGGACCCTACGAGCAGTACTTC. The gene calls are TRBV12-2 and TRBJ2-7; the table's D call, TRBD1, was not checked against the DNA. TRBV12-2 is classified as a pseudogene. The CDR3 extends over 15 amino acids.

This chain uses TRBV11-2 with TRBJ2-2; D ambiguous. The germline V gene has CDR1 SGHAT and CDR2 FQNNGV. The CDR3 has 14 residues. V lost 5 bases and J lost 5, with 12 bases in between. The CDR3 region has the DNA TGTGCCAGCAGCCCCAGTACCCAGACCGGGGAGCTGTTTTTT. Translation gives CASSPSTQTGELFF.

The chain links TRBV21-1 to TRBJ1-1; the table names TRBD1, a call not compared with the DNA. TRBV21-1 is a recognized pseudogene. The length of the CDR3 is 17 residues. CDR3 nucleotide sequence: TGTGCCAGCAGCAAACTTCGACAGGGGCGATCAGATCCTGAAGCTTTCTTT. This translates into CASSKLRQGRSDPEAFF.

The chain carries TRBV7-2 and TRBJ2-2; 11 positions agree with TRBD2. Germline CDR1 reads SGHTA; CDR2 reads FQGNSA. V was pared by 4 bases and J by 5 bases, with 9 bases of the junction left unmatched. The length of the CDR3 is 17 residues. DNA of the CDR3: TGTGCCAGCAGCTCCCCCCAAACTAGCGGGGGTACCGGGGAGCTGTTTTTT. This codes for CASSSPQTSGGTGELFF.

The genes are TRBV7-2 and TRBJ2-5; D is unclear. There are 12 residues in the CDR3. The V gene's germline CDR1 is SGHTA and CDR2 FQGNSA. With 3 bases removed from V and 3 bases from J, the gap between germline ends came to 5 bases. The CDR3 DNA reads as TGTGCCAGCAGCTTGGTAGAAGAGACCCAGTACTTC. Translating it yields CASSLVEETQYF.

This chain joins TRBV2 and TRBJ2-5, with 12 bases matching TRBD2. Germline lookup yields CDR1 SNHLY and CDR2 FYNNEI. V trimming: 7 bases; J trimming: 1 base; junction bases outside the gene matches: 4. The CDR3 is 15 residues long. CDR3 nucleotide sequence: TGTGCCAGCACGGGACTAGCGGGTGCCCAAGAGACCCAGTACTTC. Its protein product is CASTGLAGAQETQYF.

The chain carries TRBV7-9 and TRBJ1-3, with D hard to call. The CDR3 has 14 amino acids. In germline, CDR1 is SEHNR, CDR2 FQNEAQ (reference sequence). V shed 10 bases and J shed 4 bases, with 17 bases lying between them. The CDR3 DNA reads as TGTGCCACGACCCACGAAAACTACGGAAACACCATATATTTT. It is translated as CATTHENYGNTIYF.

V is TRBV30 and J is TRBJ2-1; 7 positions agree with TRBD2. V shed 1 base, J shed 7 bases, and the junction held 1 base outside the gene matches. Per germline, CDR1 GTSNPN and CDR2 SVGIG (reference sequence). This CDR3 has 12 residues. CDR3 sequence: CAWSEAGNEQFF. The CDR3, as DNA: TGTGCCTGGAGTGAAGCGGGGAATGAGCAGTTCTTC. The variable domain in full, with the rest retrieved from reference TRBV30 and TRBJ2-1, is SQTIHQWPATLVQPVGSPLSLECTVEGTSNPNLYWYRQAAGRGLQLLFYSVGIGQISSEVPQNLSASRPQDRQFILSSKKLLLSDSGFYLCAWSEAGNEQFFGPGTRLTVL.

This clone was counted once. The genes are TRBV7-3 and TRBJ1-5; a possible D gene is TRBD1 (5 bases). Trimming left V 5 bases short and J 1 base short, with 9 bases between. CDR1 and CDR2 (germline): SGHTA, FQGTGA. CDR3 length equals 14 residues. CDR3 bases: TGTGCCAGCAGCAGGAAGGGGAGCAATCAGCCCCAGCATTTT. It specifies CASSRKGSNQPQHF.

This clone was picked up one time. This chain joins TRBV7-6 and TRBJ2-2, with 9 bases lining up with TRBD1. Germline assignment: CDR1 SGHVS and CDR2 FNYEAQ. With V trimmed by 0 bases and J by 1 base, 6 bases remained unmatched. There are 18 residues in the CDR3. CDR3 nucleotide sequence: TGTGCCAGCAGCTTAGCAACAGGGGGCCAATTGAACACCGGGGAGCTGTTTTTT. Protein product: CASSLATGGQLNTGELFF.

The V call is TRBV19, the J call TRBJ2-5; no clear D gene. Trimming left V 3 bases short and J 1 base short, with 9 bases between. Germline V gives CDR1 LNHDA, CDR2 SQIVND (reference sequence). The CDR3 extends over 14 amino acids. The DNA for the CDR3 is TGTGCCAGTAGTATTGGCCTCATCCAAGAGACCCAGTACTTC. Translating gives CASSIGLIQETQYF.

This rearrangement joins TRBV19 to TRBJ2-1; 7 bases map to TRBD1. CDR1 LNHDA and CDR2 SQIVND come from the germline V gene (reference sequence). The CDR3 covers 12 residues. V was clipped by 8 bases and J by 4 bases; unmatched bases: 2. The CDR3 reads CASETGYNEQFF. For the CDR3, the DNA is TGTGCCAGTGAGACAGGGTACAATGAGCAGTTCTTC.

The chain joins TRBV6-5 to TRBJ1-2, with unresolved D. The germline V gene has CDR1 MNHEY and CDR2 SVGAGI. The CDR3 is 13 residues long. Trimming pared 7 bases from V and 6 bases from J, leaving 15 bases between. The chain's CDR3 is CASKRLPSDGYTF. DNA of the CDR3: TGTGCCAGCAAACGACTCCCGTCGGATGGCTACACCTTC.

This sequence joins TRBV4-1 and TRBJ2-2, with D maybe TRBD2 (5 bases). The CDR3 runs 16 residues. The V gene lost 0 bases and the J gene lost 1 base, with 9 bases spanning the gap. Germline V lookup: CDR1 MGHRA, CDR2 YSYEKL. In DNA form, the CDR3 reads TGCGCCAGCAGCCAAGAGCGCGCGGGGAACACCGGGGAGCTGTTTTTT. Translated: CASSQERAGNTGELFF.

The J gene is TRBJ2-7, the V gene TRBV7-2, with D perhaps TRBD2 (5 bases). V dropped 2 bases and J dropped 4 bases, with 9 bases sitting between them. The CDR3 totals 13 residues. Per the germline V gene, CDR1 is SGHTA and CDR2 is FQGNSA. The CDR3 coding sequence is TGTGCCAGCAGCTTAAAAAGCGGTTACGAGCAGTACTTC. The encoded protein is CASSLKSGYEQYF.